The rows below give T cell receptor beta chains drawn from one sample of a study of T cell responses to AZD1222 COVID-19 vaccine. Assay used: immunoSEQ multiplex PCR; TCRdb lists only in-frame clones, some missing. The data show 90,000 to 120,000 clones, approximately 89% seen once. Sample: peripheral blood, taken on day 0 of AZD1222 vaccination. Receptors originate from an adult in good health. The CDR3 runs from the conserved cysteine through the conserved F or W. D genes are given only for firm matches. Only some rows state a clone size, as once, few, many or a class for expanded clones.

>-|-|TRBV27|TRBJ1-6
TGTGCCAGCAGACTGGACTTCCATTCACCCCTCCACTTT
CASRLDFHSPLHF
>TRBD1|once|TRBV5-5|TRBJ1-6
TGTGCCAGCAGTTATACCGGGACAGCCCAAATTTCACCCCTCCACTTT
CASSYTGTAQISPLHF
>-|-|TRBV7-9|TRBJ1-3
TGTGCCAGCAAGGTTGGCTCTGGAAACACCATATATTTT
CASKVGSGNTIYF
>-|-|TRBV20-1|TRBJ1-5
TGCAGTGCCATCAATCAGCCCCAGCATTTT
CSAINQPQHF
>TRBD1|-|TRBV27|TRBJ1-6
TGTGCCAGCAGTTATGGTCGACAGGGAGGCAATTCACCCCTCCACTTT
CASSYGRQGGNSPLHF
>-|-|TRBV27|TRBJ1-6
TGTGCCAGCAGTCAACAGCGAAAAAGCTCCTATAATTCACCCCTCCACTTT
CASSQQRKSSYNSPLHF
>-|-|TRBV7-7|TRBJ2-3
TGTGCCAGCAGCCTCATGAGGTCAGATACGCAGTATTTT
CASSLMRSDTQYF
>-|-|TRBV20-1|TRBJ2-1
TGCAGTGCTAGTCCAGGACGGGACTACAATGAGCAGTTCTTC
CSASPGRDYNEQFF
>-|-|TRBV23-1|TRBJ1-5
TGCGCCAGCCCCCATAGGGGAAACAGACACCATAGCAATCAGCCCCAGCATTTT
CASPHRGNRHHSNQPQHF
>-|-|TRBV3-1/TRBV3-2|TRBJ2-3
TGTGCCAGCAGCCAAGATGGGGCCCCCGGGGATACGCAGTATTTT
CASSQDGAPGDTQYF
>TRBD2|-|TRBV7-2|TRBJ2-3
TGTGCCAGCAGCTTATTGGGCGGGGGGTACACAGATACGCAGTATTTT
CASSLLGGGYTDTQYF
>-|-|TRBV7-9|TRBJ1-2
TGTGCCAGCAGGGTGGCGGAGGATAACTATGGCTACACCTTC
CASRVAEDNYGYTF
>TRBD2|-|TRBV27|TRBJ2-2
TGTGCCAGCAGTTATAGCGGGGGGCACACCGGGGAGCTGTTTTTT
CASSYSGGHTGELFF
>-|-|TRBV12-5|TRBJ2-1
TGTGCTAGTGGTTTGGTACATTCAGCCAATGAGCAGTTCTTC
CASGLVHSANEQFF
>-|-|TRBV12-3/TRBV12-4|TRBJ1-2
TGTGCCAGCAGTATGGGACTTCGGGGCTACACCTTC
CASSMGLRGYTF
>TRBD1|-|TRBV4-3|TRBJ1-5
TGCGCCAGCAGCCTGTCCCGGGACAGCGATCAGCCCCAGCATTTT
CASSLSRDSDQPQHF
>-|-|TRBV7-8|TRBJ2-5
TGTGCCAGCAGCTTACCTGCCATGAGGGGCCAAGAGACCCAGTACTTC
CASSLPAMRGQETQYF
>-|few|TRBV12-3/TRBV12-4|TRBJ1-1
TGTGCCAGCCTTGGACAGAACACTGAAGCTTTCTTT
CASLGQNTEAFF
>-|-|TRBV4-3|TRBJ2-3
TGCGCCAGCAGCCAAGGGGCTGGGCAAGGTCGTACGCAGTATTTT
CASSQGAGQGRTQYF
>-|-|TRBV7-2|TRBJ2-3
TGTGCCAGCAGCTTAGGGACCTACACAGATACGCAGTATTTT
CASSLGTYTDTQYF
>TRBD2|large|TRBV5-6|TRBJ2-1
TGTGCCAGCAGCTCTGGGACTAGCGGGGGGGCCTACCGGTTCTTC
CASSSGTSGGAYRFF
>-|-|TRBV7-8|TRBJ2-2
TGTGCCAGCAGCTTAGGATACACCGGGGAGCTGTTTTTT
CASSLGYTGELFF
>TRBD1|-|TRBV9|TRBJ2-5
TGTGCCAGCAGCGTGGGGACAGGGATTAAAGAGACCCAGTACTTC
CASSVGTGIKETQYF